One and the same sample provided the 7 T cell receptor beta chains below, sequenced in a study of Ad26.COV2.S vaccination and SARS-CoV-2 variants. Assay: immunoSEQ multiplex PCR; the TCRdb copy retains only in-frame clones and omits some. The data hold a few hundred thousand clones, with over 75% observed a single time. Treatment denoted: roughly 19 received Ad26.COV2.S at low or high dose, single or two shots; 5 received placebo; per-sample allocation not given. Collection of the samples took place on day 63 after the first injection of vaccine or placebo. This specimen was peripheral blood, taken in a trial of Ad26.COV2.S vaccine versus placebo. Source of these receptors: a person between 18 and 59 years old who received the Ad26.COV2.S COVID-19 vaccine or a placebo.

The CDR3 reads CASSQDTMPSSYNSPLHF. The CDR3 bases are TGCGCCAGCAGCCAAGATACCATGCCAAGCTCCTATAATTCACCCCTCCACTTT. The chain links TRBV4-1 to TRBJ1-6, with D hard to call. In germline, CDR1 is MGHRA, CDR2 YSYEKL. CDR3 length equals 18 residues. V dropped 0 bases and J dropped 0 bases, with 12 bases sitting between them.

The chain joins TRBV6-4 to TRBJ2-3; D is undetermined. The length of the CDR3 is 13 residues. The germline V gene encodes CDR1 MRHNA and CDR2 SNTAGT. V lost 4 bases and J lost 0, with 5 bases in between. The CDR3 DNA sequence: TGTGCCAGCAGTGTCTCTAGCACAGATACGCAGTATTTT. The encoded protein is CASSVSSTDTQYF.

The chain links TRBV9 to TRBJ1-1; no firm D call. Per germline, CDR1 SGDLS and CDR2 YYNGEE. The length of the CDR3 is 16 residues. V lost 2 bases to trimming and J lost 1 base, with 15 bases between them. The CDR3 sequence: CASSVLRSPGNTEAFF. The CDR3 nucleotides are TGTGCCAGCAGCGTGTTAAGGAGTCCGGGGAACACTGAAGCTTTCTTT.

The table lists this clone with a count of one. The V and J genes are TRBV3-1 (or the pseudogene TRBV3-2) and TRBJ2-2; D might be TRBD2 (6 bases). The CDR3 is 21 residues long. Trimming removed 6 bases at V and 0 bases at J, with 29 bases between. Germline CDR1 and CDR2: LGHDT and YNNKEL (reference sequence). The CDR3 DNA reads as TGTGCCAGCAGTCCGAACTGGTCCGGGGAGGCAGGCAGGGCGAACACCGGGGAGCTGTTTTTT. Translated: CASSPNWSGEAGRANTGELFF.

This rearrangement joins TRBV19 to TRBJ2-2; TRBD2 might be the D (6 bases). The CDR3 runs to 13 residues. Germline lookup yields CDR1 LNHDA and CDR2 SQIVND (reference sequence). The germline V and J ends were trimmed by 5 bases and 7 bases, with 11 bases remaining between them. The CDR3 bases are TGTGCCAGTAGTTTGGGGGGAAGCGGGGAGCTGTTTTTT. Translating it yields CASSLGGSGELFF. Filled out from reference TRBV19 and TRBJ2-2, the complete variable domain reads DGGITQSPKYLFRKEGQNVTLSCEQNLNHDAMYWYRQDPGQGLRLIYYSQIVNDFQKGDIAEGYSVSREKKESFPLTVTSAQKNPTAFYLCASSLGGSGELFFGEGSRLTVL.

The chain has TRBV5-1 and TRBJ2-7; tentative D call: TRBD1 (7 bases). Germline values: CDR1 SGHRS, CDR2 YFSETQ. This CDR3 is 14 amino acids long. Trimming stripped 2 bases from V and 5 bases from J, with 14 bases between. The CDR3 here is CASSLRQGGNEQYF. CDR3 DNA sequence: TGCGCCAGCAGCTTACGACAGGGCGGGAACGAGCAGTACTTC.

The chain has TRBV27 and TRBJ1-5; 7 bases are a match to TRBD1. The germline V gene has CDR1 MNHEY and CDR2 SMNVEV (reference sequence). J gave up 6 bases and V 4 bases, and 3 bases lay outside the gene matches. The CDR3 runs to 13 residues. The CDR3 is CASSWTGSQPQHF. The CDR3 nucleotides read TGTGCCAGCAGTTGGACAGGCAGTCAGCCCCAGCATTTT.